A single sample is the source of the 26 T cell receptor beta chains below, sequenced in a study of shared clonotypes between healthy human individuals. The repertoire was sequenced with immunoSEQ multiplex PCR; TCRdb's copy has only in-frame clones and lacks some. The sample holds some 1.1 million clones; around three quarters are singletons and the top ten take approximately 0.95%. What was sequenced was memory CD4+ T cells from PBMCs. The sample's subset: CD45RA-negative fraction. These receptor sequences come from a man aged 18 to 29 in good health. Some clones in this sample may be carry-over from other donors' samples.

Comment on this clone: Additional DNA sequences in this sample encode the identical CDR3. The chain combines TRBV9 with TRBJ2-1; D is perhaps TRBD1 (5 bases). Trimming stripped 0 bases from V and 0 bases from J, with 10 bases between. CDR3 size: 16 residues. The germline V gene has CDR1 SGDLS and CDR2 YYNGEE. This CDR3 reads CASSVGQQSSYNEQFF. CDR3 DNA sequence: TGTGCCAGCAGCGTAGGACAGCAAAGCTCCTACAATGAGCAGTTCTTC.

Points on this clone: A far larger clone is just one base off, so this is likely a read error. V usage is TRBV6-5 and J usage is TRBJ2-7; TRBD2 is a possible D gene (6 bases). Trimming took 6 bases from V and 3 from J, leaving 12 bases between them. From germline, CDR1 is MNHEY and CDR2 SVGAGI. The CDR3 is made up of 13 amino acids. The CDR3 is CASSIVGGYEQYF. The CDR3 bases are TGTGCCAGCAGCATTGTGGGGGGCTACGAGCAGTACTTC.

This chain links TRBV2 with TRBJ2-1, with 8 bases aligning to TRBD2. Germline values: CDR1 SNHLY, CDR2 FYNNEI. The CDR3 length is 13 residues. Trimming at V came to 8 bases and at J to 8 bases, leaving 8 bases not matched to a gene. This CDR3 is CASYPGGMDEQFF. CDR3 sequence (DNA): TGTGCCAGCTACCCGGGGGGGATGGATGAGCAGTTCTTC.

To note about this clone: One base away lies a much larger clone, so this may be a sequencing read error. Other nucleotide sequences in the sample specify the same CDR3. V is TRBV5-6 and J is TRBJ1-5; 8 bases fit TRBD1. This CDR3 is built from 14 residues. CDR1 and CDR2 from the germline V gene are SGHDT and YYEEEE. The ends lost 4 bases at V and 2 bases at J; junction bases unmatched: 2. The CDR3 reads CASSLTGGNQPQHF. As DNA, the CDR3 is TGTGCCAGCAGCCTGACAGGGGGCAATCAGCCCCAGCATTTT.

This CDR3 is CASSPTRTQETQYF. In DNA form, the CDR3 reads TGTGCCAGCTCACCAACTAGAACCCAAGAGACCCAGTACTTC. This chain uses TRBV18 with TRBJ2-5; possibly TRBD2 for D (5 bases). The CDR3 runs to 14 residues. V was clipped by 2 bases and J by 1 base, with 8 bases between them. Germline V lookup: CDR1 KGHSH, CDR2 LQKENI. The variable domain in full, with the rest retrieved from reference TRBV18 and TRBJ2-5, is NAGVMQNPRHLVRRRGQEARLRCSPMKGHSHVYWYRQLPEEGLKFMVYLQKENIIDESGMPKERFSAEFPKEGPSILRIQQVVRGDSAAYFCASSPTRTQETQYFGPGTRLLVL.

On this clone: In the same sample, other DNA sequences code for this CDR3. CDR3 loop: CASSDVGQETQYF. DNA for the CDR3: TGTGCCAGCAGTGATGTAGGCCAAGAGACCCAGTACTTC. V usage is TRBV2 and J usage is TRBJ2-5; no definite D call. In germline, CDR1 is SNHLY, CDR2 FYNNEI. V was pared by 3 bases and J by 1 base, with 6 bases between. The CDR3 contains 13 residues. The entire variable domain, with the rest obtained from reference TRBV2 and TRBJ2-5, is as follows: EPEVTQTPSHQVTQMGQEVILRCVPISNHLYFYWYRQILGQKVEFLVSFYNNEISEKSEIFDDQFSVERPDGSNFTLKIRSTKLEDSAMYFCASSDVGQETQYFGPGTRLLVL.

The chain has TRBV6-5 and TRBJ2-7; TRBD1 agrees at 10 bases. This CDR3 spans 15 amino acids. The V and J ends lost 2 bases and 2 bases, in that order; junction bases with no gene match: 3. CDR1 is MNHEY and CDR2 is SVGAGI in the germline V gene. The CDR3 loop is CASSYHGQGAYEQYF. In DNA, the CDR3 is TGTGCCAGCAGTTACCATGGACAGGGGGCCTACGAGCAGTACTTC.

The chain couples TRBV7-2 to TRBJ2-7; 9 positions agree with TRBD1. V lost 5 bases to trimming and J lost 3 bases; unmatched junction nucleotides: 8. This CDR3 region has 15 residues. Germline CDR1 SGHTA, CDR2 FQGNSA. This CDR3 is CASSVGGQGNYEQYF. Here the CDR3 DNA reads TGTGCCAGCAGCGTAGGGGGACAGGGAAACTACGAGCAGTACTTC.

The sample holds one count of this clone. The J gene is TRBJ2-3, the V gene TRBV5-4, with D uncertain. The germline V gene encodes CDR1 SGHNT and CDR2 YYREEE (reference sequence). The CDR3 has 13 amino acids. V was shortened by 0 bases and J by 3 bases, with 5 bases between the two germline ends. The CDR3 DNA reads TGTGCCAGCAGCTTGGAATCGACAGATACGCAGTATTTT. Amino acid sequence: CASSLESTDTQYF.

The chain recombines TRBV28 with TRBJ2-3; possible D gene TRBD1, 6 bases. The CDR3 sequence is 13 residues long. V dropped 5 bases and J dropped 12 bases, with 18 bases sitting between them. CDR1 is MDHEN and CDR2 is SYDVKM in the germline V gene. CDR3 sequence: CASSPRRTALQYF. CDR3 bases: TGTGCCAGCAGTCCAAGAAGGACAGCCCTCCAGTATTTT.

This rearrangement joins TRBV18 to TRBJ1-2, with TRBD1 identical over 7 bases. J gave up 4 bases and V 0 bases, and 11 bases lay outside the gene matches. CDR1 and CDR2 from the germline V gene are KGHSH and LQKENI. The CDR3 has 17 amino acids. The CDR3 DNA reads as TGTGCCAGCTCACCACCCGGGACAGAGGTTTTCGGCTATGGCTACACCTTC. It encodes CASSPPGTEVFGYGYTF.

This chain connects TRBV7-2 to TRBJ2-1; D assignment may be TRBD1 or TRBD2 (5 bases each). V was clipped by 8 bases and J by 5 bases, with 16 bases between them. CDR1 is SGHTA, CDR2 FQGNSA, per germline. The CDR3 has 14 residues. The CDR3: CASSLHRDHNEQFF. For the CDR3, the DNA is TGTGCCAGCTCTCTCCATAGGGACCACAATGAGCAGTTCTTC.

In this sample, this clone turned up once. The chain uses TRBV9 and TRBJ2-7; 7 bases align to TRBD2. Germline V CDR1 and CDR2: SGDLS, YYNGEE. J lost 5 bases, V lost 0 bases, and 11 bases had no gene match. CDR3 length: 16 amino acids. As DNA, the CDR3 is TGTGCCAGCAGCGTAGGAACGTCGGGAGGCACCCACGAGCAGTACTTC. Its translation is CASSVGTSGGTHEQYF. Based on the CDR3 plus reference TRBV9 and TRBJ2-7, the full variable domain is DSGVTQTPKHLITATGQRVTLRCSPRSGDLSVYWYQQSLDQGLQFLIQYYNGEERAKGNILERFSAQQFPDLHSELNLSSLELGDSALYFCASSVGTSGGTHEQYFGPGTRLTVT.

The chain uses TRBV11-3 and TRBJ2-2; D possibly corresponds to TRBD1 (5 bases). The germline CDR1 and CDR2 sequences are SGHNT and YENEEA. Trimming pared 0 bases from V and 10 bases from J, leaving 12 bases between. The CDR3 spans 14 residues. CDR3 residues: CASSLEGVSPELFF. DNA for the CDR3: TGTGCCAGCAGCTTAGAAGGGGTTTCCCCGGAGCTGTTTTTT.

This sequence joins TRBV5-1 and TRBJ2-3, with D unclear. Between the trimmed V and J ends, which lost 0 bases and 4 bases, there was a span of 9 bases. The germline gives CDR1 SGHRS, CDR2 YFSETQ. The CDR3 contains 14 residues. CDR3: CASSLAAVSDTQYF. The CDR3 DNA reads TGCGCCAGCAGCTTGGCGGCAGTATCAGATACGCAGTATTTT.

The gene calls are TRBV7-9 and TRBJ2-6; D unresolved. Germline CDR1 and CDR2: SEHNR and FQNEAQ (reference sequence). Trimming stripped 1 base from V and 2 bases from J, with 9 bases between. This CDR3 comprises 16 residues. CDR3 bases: TGTGCCAGCAGCTTAGTTGGCCAGGCTGGGGCCAACGTCCTGACTTTC. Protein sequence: CASSLVGQAGANVLTF.

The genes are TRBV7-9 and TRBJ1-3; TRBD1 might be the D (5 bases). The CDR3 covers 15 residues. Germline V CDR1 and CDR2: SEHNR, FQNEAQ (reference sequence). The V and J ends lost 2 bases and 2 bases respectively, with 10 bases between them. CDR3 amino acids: CASSLRLGAGNTIYF. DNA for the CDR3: TGTGCCAGCAGCTTAAGATTGGGGGCTGGAAACACCATATATTTT.

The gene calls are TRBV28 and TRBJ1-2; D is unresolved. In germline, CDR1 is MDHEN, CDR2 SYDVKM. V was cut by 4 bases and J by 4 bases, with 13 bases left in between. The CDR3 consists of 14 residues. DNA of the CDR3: TGTGCCAGCAGTTCACCAGGCCTCTCCTATGGCTACACCTTC. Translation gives CASSSPGLSYGYTF.

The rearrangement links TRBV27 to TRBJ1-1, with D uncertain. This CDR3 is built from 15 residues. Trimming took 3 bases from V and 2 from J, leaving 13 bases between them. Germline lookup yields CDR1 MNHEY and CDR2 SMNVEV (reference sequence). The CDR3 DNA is TGTGCCAGCAGTTTTTCAGGTCTAATAAACACTGAAGCTTTCTTT. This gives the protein CASSFSGLINTEAFF.

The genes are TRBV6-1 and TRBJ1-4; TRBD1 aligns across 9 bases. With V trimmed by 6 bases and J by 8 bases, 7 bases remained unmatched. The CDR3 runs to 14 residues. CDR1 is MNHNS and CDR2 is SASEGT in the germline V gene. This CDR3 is CASSLGQGTEKLFF. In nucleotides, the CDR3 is TGTGCCAGCAGCCTAGGACAGGGGACGGAAAAACTGTTTTTT.

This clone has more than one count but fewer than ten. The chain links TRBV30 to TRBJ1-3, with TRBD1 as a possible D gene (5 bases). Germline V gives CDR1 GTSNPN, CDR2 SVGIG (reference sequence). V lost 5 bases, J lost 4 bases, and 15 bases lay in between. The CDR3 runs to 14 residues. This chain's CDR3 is CAWGGDVRGNTIYF. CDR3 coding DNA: TGTGCCTGGGGAGGGGACGTAAGGGGAAACACCATATATTTT.

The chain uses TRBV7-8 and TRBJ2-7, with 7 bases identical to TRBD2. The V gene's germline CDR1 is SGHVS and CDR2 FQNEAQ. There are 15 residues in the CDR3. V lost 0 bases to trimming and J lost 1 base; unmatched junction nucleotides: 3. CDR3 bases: TGTGCCAGCAGCTTAGCGGGAGGGCCGTCCTACGAGCAGTACTTC. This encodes CASSLAGGPSYEQYF.

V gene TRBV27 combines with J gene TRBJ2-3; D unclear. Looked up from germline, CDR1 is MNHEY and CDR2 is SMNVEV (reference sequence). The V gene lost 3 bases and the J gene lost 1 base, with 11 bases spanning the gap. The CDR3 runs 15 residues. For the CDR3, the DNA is TGTGCCAGCAGTTTCAGCAAGGCGGGCACAGATACGCAGTATTTT. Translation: CASSFSKAGTDTQYF.

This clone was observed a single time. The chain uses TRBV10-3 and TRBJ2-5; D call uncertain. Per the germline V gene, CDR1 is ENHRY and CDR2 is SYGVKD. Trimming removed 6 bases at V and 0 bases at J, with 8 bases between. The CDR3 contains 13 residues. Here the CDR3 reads CAIRERNQETQYF. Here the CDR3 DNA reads TGTGCCATCAGGGAACGAAACCAAGAGACCCAGTACTTC.

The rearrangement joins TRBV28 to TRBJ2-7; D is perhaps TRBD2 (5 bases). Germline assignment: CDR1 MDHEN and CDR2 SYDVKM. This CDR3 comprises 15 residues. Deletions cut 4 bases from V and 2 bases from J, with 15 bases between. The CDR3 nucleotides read TGTGCCAGCAGTTCTCCGGGGAAAGCGACCTACGAGCAGTACTTC. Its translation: CASSSPGKATYEQYF.

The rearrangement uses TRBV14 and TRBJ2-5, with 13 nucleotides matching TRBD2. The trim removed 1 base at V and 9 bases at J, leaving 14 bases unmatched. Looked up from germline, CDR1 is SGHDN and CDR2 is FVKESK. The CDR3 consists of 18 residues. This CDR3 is CASSQAPGLAGRGLPQYF. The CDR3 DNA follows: TGTGCCAGCAGCCAAGCCCCGGGACTAGCGGGAAGGGGCTTACCCCAGTACTTC.